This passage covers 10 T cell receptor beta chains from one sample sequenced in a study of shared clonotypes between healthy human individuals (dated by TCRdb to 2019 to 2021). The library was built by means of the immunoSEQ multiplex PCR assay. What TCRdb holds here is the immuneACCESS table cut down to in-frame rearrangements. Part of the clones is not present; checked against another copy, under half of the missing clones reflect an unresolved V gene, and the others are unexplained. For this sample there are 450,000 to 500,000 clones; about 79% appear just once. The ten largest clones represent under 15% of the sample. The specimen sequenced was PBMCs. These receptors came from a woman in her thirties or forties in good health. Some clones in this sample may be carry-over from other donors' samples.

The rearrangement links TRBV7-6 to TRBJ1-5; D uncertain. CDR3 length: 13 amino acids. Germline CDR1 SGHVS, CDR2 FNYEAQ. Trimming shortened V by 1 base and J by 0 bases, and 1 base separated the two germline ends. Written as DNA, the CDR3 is TGTGCCAGCAGCTTAGATAGCAATCAGCCCCAGCATTTT. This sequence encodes CASSLDSNQPQHF.

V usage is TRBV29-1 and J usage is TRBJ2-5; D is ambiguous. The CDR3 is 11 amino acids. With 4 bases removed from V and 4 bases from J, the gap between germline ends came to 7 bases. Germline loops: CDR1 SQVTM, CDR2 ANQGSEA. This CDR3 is CSVGPLETQYF. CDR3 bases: TGCAGCGTTGGACCCTTAGAGACCCAGTACTTC.

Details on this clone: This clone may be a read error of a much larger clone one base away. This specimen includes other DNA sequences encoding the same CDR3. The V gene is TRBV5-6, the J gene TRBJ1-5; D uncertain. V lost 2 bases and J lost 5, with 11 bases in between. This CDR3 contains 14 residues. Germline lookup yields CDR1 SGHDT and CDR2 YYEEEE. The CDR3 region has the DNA TGTGCCAGCAGCTTAAAGGGTGAACATCAGCCCCAGCATTTT. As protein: CASSLKGEHQPQHF. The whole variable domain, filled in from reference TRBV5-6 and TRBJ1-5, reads DAGVTQSPTHLIKTRGQQVTLRCSPKSGHDTVSWYQQALGQGPQFIFQYYEEEERQRGNFPDRFSGHQFPNYSSELNVNALLLGDSALYLCASSLKGEHQPQHFGDGTRLSIL.

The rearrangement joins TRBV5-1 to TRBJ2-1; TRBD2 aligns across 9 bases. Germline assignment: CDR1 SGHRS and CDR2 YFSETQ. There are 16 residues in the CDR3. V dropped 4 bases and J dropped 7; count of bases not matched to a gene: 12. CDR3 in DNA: TGCGCCAGCAGCGGGTTAGGTAGCGGGAGCGGAAATGAGCAGTTCTTC. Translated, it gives CASSGLGSGSGNEQFF.

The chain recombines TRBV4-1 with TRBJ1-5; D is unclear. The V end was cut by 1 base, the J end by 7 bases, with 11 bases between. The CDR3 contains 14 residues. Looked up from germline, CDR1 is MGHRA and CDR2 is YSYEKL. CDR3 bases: TGCGCCAGCAGCCAAGGAACAGTAGGCCAGCCCCAGCATTTT. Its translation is CASSQGTVGQPQHF.

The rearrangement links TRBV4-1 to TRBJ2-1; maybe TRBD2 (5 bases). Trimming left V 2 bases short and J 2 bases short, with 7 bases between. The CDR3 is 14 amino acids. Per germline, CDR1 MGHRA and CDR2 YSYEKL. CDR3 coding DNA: TGCGCCAGCAGCCAACTCGGGACCTACAATGAGCAGTTCTTC. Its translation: CASSQLGTYNEQFF.

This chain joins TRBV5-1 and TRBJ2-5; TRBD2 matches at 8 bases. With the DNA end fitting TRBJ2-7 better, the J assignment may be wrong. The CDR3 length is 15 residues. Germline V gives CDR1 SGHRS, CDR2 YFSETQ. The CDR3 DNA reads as TGCGCCAGCAGCTTAGGTAGCGGGATTTCCTACGAGCAGTACTTC. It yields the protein CASSLGSGISYEQYF.

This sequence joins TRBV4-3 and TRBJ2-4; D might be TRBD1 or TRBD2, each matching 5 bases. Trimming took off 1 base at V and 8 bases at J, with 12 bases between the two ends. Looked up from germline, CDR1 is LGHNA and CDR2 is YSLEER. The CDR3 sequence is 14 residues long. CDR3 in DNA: TGCGCCAGCAGCCAAGGGATGGGACCTCACATTCAGTACTTC. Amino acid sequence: CASSQGMGPHIQYF.

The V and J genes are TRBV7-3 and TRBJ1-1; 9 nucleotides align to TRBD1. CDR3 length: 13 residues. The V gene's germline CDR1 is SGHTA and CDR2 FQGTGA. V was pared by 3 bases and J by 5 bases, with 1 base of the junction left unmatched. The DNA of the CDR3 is TGTGCCAGCAGCTTGGGGACAGGGACTGAAGCTTTCTTT. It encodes CASSLGTGTEAFF.

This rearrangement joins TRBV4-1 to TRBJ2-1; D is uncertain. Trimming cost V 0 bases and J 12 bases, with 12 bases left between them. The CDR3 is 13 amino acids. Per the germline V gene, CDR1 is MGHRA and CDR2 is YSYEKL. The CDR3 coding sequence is TGCGCCAGCAGCCAAGAGAGAACCAACGGGCAGTTCTTC. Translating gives CASSQERTNGQFF.